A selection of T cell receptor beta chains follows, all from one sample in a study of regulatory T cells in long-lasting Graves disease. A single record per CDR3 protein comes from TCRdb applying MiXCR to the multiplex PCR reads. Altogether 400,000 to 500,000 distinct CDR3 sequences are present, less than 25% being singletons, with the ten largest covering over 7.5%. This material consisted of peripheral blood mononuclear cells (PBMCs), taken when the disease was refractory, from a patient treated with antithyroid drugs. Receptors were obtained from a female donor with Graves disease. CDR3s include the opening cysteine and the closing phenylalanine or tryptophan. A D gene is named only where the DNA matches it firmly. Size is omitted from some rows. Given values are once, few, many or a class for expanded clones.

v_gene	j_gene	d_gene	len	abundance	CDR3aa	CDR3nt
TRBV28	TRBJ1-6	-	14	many	CASSLRTDNSPLHF	TGTGCCAGCAGTTTACGGACAGACAATTCACCCCTCCACTTT
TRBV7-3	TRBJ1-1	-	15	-	CASSFIRGANTEAFF	TGTGCCAGCAGCTTTATCCGGGGGGCGAACACTGAAGCTTTCTTT
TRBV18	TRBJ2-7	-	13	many	CASSPDNSYEQYF	TGTGCCAGCTCACCCGACAACTCCTACGAGCAGTACTTC
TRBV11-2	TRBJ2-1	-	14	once	CASSLESPLNEQFF	TGTGCCAGCAGCTTAGAGTCACCACTCAATGAGCAGTTCTTC
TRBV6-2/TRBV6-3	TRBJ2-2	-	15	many	CASSTGLTNTGELFF	TGTGCCAGCAGTACGGGACTGACGAACACCGGGGAGCTGTTTTTT
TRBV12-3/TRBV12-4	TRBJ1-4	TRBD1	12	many	CASRPWTGELFF	TGTGCCAGCAGGCCATGGACAGGAGAACTGTTTTTT
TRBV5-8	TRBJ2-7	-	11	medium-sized	CASSRAYEQYF	TGTGCCAGCAGCCGGGCCTACGAGCAGTACTTC
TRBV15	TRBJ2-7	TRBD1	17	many	CATSRDLRRGRGLEQYF	TGTGCCACCAGCAGAGATCTCAGAAGGGGCAGGGGGTTGGAGCAGTACTTC
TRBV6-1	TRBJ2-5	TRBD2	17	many	CASSEFGAGGWEETQYF	TGTGCCAGCAGTGAATTTGGAGCGGGAGGCTGGGAAGAGACCCAGTACTTC
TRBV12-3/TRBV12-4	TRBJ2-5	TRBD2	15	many	CASSFGGRYQETQYF	TGTGCCAGCAGTTTCGGCGGGAGGTACCAAGAGACCCAGTACTTC
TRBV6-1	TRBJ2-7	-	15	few	CASRRGRQISYEQYF	TGTGCCAGCAGGAGAGGGAGGCAAATTTCCTACGAGCAGTACTTC
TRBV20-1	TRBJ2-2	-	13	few	CSARGGSVGELFF	TGCAGTGCTAGAGGAGGGTCGGTCGGGGAGCTGTTTTTT
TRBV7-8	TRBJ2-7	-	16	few	CASSSTEAVTVYEQYF	TGTGCCAGCAGCTCCACTGAAGCTGTCACAGTCTACGAGCAGTACTTC
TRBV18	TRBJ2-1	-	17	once	CASSPVAGTPSDNEQFF	TGTGCCAGCTCACCTGTAGCCGGGACACCCTCGGACAATGAGCAGTTCTTC
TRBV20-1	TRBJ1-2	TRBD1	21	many	CSARATGTGGKRGGDYYGYTF	TGCAGTGCTAGAGCCACCGGGACAGGCGGAAAACGAGGCGGGGATTACTATGGCTACACCTTC
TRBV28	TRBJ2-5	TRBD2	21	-	CASSLGTSGSSKAWYQETQYF	TGTGCCAGCAGTTTAGGGACTAGCGGGAGTTCGAAGGCATGGTACCAAGAGACCCAGTACTTC
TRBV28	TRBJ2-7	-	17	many	CASSSPAGRGSFYEQYF	TGTGCCAGCAGCTCACCGGCGGGGCGCGGGTCCTTTTACGAGCAGTACTTC
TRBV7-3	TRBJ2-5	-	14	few	CASSFARGQETQYF	TGTGCCAGCAGCTTTGCCCGGGGCCAAGAGACCCAGTACTTC
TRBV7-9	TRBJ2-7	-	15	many	CASSPRGYEQTEQYF	TGTGCCAGCAGCCCGAGGGGTTATGAGCAAACCGAGCAGTACTTC
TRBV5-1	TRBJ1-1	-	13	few	CASSGQTNTEAFF	TGCGCCAGCAGCGGACAGACCAACACTGAAGCTTTCTTT
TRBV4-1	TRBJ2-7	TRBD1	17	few	CASSQMTGGRPKRTQYF	TGCGCCAGCAGCCAAATGACAGGGGGCAGACCCAAGAGAACCCAGTACTTC